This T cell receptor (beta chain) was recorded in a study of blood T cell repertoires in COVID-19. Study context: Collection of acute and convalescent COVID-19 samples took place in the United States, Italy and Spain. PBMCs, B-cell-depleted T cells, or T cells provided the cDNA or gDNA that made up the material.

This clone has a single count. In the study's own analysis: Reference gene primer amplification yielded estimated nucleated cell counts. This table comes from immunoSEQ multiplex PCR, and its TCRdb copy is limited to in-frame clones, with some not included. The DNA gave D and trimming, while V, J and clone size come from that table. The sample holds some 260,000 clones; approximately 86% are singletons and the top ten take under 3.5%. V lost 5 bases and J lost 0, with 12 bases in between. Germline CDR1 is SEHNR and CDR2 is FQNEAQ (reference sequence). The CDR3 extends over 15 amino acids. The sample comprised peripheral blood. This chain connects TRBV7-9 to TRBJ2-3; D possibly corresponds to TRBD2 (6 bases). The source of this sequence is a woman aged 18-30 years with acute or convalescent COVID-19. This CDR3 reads CASSQMSGSTDTQYF. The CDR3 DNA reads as TGTGCCAGCAGCCAGATGAGCGGGAGCACAGATACGCAGTATTTT. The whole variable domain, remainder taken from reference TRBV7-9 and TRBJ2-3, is DTGVSQNPRHKITKRGQNVTFRCDPISEHNRLYWYRQTLGQGPEFLTYFQNEAQLEKSRLLSDRFSAERPKGSFSTLEIQRTEQGDSAMYLCASSQMSGSTDTQYFGPGTRLTVL.